Listed below are T cell receptor beta chains from one sample, sequenced in a study of blood T cell repertoires in COVID-19. Assay: immunoSEQ multiplex PCR; the TCRdb copy retains only in-frame clones and omits some. Found here are around 110,000 clones, 84% of them singletons; the top ten hold around 4.2%. The sequenced material came from PBMCs or T cells enriched from blood (not recorded which). These receptors all stem from a woman between 25 and 40 years old who had recovered from COVID-19. Both conserved end residues are part of each CDR3. D genes are given only for firm matches. Where a row states a size, it is once, few, many or the class of an expanded clone; other rows omit it.

>TRBD2|TRBJ2-3|few|TRBV29-1
CSGSQGLGVTDTQYF
TGCAGCGGTTCCCAGGGACTAGGCGTTACAGATACGCAGTATTTT
>TRBD2|TRBJ2-1|few|TRBV10-3
CAISAGLAGEDEQFF
TGTGCCATCAGTGCTGGACTAGCGGGAGAGGATGAGCAGTTCTTC
>TRBD1|TRBJ1-6|NA|TRBV28
CASRTHRGGSPLHF
TGTGCCAGCAGGACGCACAGGGGAGGTTCACCCCTCCACTTT
>NA|TRBJ1-5|NA|TRBV5-1
CASSPGGAGQPQHF
TGCGCCAGCAGCCCGGGGGGCGCGGGACAGCCCCAGCATTTT
>TRBD1|TRBJ1-5|once|TRBV7-9
CASSPGTGVPPQHF
TGTGCCAGCAGCCCTGGGACAGGGGTTCCGCCCCAGCATTTT
>TRBD1|TRBJ2-5|NA|TRBV18
CASSRQGPSGETQYF
TGTGCCAGCTCACGACAGGGGCCCTCTGGGGAGACCCAGTACTTC
>NA|TRBJ2-4|NA|TRBV6-2/TRBV6-3
CASSYSIGSGDLTKNIQYF
TGTGCCAGCAGTTACTCGATAGGCTCAGGGGATTTAACCAAAAACATTCAGTACTTC
>NA|TRBJ2-3|NA|TRBV19
CASSRQGSTDTQYF
TGTGCCAGTAGTAGGCAGGGTAGCACAGATACGCAGTATTTT
>TRBD2|TRBJ2-1|few|TRBV10-3
CAIADAKRGSYNEQFF
TGTGCCATCGCGGACGCTAAGCGGGGCTCCTACAATGAGCAGTTCTTC
>TRBD1|TRBJ2-5|NA|TRBV28
CASSTGQGNFGQYF
TGTGCCAGCAGCACGGGACAGGGAAATTTCGGCCAGTACTTC
>NA|TRBJ1-1|NA|TRBV19
CASSKDSLNTEAFF
TGTGCCAGTAGTAAGGACTCCCTGAACACTGAAGCTTTCTTT
>TRBD1|TRBJ2-2|once|TRBV28
CASSLPQGVGELFF
TGTGCCAGCAGTTTACCACAGGGGGTCGGGGAGCTGTTTTTT
>NA|TRBJ2-5|NA|TRBV18
CASSPSQETQYF
TGTGCCAGCTCACCGTCACAAGAGACCCAGTACTTC
>NA|TRBJ2-1|NA|TRBV7-9
CASSSPLSRGLSSYNEQFF
TGTGCCAGCAGCTCCCCGTTAAGCAGAGGATTGAGCTCCTACAATGAGCAGTTCTTC
>TRBD1|TRBJ1-2|NA|TRBV18
CASSPGQGPTSYGYTF
TGTGCCAGCTCACCGGGACAGGGGCCAACTTCCTATGGCTACACCTTC
>TRBD1|TRBJ1-5|NA|TRBV19
CASSITGAYSNQPQHF
TGTGCCAGTAGCATAACAGGGGCCTATAGCAATCAGCCCCAGCATTTT
>TRBD1|TRBJ1-2|NA|TRBV18
CASSPLRDRGLEGYTF
TGTGCCAGCTCACCTCTCCGGGACAGGGGGCTCGAGGGCTACACCTTC
>NA|TRBJ2-2|NA|TRBV6-2/TRBV6-3
CASSYNQVNTGELFF
TGTGCCAGCAGTTACAATCAGGTGAACACCGGGGAGCTGTTTTTT
>NA|TRBJ2-1|NA|TRBV2
CASSGTTTFNEQFF
TGTGCCAGCAGCGGCACCACTACATTCAATGAGCAGTTCTTC
>NA|TRBJ2-7|NA|TRBV5-6
CASSPGPGGEQYF
TGTGCCAGCAGCCCGGGACCCGGGGGAGAGCAGTACTTC